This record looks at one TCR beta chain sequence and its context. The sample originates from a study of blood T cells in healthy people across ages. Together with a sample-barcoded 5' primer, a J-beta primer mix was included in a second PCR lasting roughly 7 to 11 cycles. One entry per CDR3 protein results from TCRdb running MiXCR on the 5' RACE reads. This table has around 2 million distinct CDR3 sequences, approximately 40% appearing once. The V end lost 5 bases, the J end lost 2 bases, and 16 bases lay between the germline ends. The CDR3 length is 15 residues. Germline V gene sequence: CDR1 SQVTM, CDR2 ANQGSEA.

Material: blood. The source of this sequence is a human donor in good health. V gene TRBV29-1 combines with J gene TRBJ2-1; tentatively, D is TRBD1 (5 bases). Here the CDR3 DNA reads TGCAGCGTTAATACTATTCAGGGCGCCTACAATGAGCAGTTCTTC. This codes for CSVNTIQGAYNEQFF.